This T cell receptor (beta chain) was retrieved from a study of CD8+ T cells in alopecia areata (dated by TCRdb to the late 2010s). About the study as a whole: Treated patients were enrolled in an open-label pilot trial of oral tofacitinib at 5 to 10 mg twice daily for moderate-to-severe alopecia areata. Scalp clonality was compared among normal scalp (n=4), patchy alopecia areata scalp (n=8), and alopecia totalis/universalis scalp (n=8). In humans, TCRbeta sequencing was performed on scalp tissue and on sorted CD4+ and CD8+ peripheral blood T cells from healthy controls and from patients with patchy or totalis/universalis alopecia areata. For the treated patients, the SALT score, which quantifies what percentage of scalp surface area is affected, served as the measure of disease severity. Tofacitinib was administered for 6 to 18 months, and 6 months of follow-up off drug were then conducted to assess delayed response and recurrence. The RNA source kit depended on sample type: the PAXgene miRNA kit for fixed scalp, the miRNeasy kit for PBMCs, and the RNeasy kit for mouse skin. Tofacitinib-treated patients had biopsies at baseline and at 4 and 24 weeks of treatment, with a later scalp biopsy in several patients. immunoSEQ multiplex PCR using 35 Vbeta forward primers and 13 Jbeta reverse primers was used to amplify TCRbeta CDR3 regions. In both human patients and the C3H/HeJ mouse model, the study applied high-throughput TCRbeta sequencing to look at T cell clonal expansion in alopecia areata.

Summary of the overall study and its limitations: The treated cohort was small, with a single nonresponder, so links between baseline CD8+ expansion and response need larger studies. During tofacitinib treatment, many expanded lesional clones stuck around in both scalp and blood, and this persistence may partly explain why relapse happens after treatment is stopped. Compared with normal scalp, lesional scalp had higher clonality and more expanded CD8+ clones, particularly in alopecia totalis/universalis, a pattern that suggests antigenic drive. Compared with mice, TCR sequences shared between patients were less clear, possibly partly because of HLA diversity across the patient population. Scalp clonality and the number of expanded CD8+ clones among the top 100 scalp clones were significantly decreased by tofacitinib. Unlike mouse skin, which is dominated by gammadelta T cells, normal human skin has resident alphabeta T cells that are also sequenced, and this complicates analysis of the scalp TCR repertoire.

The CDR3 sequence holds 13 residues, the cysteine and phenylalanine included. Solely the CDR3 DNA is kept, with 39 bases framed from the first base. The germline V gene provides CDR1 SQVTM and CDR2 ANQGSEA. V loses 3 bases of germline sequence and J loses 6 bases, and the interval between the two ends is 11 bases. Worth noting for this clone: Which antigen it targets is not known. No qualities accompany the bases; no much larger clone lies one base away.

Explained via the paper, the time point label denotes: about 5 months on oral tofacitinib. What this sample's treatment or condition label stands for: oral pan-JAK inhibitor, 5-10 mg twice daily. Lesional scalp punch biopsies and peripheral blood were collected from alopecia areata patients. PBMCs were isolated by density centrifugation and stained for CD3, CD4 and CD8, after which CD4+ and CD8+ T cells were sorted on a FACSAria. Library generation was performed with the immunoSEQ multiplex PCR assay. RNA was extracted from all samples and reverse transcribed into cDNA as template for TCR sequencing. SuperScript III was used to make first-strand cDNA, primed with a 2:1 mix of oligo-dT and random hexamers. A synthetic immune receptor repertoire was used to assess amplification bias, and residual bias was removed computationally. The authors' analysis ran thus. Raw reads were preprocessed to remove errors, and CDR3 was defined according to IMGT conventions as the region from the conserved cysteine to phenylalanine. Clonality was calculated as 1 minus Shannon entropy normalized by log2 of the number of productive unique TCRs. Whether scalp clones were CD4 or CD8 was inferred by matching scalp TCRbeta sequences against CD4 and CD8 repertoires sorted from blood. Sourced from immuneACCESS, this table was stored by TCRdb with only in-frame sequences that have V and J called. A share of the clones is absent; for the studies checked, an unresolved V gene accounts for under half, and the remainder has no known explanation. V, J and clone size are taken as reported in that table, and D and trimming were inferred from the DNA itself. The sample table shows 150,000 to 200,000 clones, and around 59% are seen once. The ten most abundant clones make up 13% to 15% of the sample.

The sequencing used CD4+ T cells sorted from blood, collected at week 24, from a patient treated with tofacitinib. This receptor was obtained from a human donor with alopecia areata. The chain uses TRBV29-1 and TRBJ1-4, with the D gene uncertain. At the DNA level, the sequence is TGCAGCGTTGAGATTCGGAGAGATGAAAAACTGTTTTTT. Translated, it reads CSVEIRRDEKLFF. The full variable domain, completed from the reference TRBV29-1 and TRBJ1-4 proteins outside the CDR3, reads SAVISQKPSRDICQRGTSLTIQCQVDSQVTMMFWYRQQPGQSLTLIATANQGSEATYESGFVIDKFPISRPNLTFSTLTVSNMSPEDSSIYLCSVEIRRDEKLFFGSGTQLSVL.